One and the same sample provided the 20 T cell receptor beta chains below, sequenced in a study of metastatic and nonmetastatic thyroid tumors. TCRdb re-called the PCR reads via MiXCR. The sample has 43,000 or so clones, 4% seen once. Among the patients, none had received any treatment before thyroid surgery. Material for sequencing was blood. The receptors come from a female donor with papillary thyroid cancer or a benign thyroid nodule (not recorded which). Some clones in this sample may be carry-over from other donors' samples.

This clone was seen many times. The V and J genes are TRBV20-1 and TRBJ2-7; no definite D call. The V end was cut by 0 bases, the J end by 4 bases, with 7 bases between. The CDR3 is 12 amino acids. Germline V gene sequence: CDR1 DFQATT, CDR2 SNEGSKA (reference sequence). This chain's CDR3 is CSARESLYEQYF. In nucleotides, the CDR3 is TGCAGTGCTAGAGAATCTCTATACGAGCAGTACTTC.

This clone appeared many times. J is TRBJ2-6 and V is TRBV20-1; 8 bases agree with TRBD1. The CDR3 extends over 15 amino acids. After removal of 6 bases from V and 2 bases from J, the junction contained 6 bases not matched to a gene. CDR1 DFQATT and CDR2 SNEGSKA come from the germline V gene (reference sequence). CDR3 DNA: TGCAGTGCCGCTAAACAGGGGGCTGGGGCCAACGTCCTGACTTTC. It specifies CSAAKQGAGANVLTF.

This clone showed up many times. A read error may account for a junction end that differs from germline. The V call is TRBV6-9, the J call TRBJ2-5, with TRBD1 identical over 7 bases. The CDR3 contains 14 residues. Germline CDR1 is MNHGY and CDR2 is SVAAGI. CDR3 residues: CASSMTGLEETQYF. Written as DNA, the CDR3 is TGCGCCAGCAGTATGACAGGGTTGGAAGAGACCCAGTACTTC.

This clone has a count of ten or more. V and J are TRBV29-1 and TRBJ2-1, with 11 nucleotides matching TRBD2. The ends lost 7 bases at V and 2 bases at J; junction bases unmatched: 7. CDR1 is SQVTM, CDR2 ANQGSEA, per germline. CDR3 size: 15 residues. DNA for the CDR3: TGCAGCGCCGAACGACTAGCGGGAACCTACAATGAGCAGTTCTTC. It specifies CSAERLAGTYNEQFF.

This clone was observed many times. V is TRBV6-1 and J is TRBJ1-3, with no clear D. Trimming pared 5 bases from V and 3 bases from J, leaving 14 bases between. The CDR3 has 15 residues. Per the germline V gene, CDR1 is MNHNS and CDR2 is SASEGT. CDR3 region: CASSFRGLFGNTIYF. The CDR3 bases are TGTGCCAGCAGTTTCCGGGGTCTTTTTGGAAACACCATATATTTT.

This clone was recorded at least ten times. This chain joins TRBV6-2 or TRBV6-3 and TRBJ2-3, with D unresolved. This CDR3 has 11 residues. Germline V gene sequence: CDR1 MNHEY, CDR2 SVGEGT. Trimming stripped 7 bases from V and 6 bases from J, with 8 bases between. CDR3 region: CASTGPDTQYF. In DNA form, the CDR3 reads TGTGCCAGCACTGGACCGGATACGCAGTATTTT.

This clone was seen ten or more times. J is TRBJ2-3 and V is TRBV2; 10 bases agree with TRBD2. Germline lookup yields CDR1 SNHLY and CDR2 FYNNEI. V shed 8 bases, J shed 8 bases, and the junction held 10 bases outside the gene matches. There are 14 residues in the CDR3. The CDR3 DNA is TGTGCCAGCCAGAGGACTAGCGGACAGACTACGCAGTATTTT. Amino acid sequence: CASQRTSGQTTQYF. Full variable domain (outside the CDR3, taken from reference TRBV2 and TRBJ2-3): EPEVTQTPSHQVTQMGQEVILRCVPISNHLYFYWYRQILGQKVEFLVSFYNNEISEKSEIFDDQFSVERPDGSNFTLKIRSTKLEDSAMYFCASQRTSGQTTQYFGPGTRLTVL.

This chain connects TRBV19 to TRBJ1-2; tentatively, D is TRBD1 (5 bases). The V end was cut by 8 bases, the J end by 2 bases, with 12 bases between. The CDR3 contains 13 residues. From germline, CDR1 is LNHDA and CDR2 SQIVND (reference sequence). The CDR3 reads CASRSRGNYGYTF. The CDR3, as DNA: TGTGCCAGTCGCTCAAGGGGCAACTATGGCTACACCTTC.

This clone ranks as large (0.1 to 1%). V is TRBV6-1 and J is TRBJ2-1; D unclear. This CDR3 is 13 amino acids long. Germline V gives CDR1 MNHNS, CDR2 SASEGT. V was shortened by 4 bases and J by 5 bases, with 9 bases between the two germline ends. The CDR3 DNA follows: TGTGCCAGCAGTGCCCTAGGGAACAATGAGCAGTTCTTC. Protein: CASSALGNNEQFF.

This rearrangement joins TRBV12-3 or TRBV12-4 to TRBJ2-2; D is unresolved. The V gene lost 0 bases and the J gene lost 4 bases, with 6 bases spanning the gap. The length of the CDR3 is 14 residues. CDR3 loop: CASSLALATGELFF. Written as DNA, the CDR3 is TGTGCCAGCAGTTTAGCGCTGGCCACCGGGGAGCTGTTTTTT.

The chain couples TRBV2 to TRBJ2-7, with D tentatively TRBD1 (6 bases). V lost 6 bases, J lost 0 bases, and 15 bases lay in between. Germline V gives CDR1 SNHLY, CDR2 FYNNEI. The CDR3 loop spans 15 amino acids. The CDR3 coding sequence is TGTGCCAGCAGGGATCCCGGGACAAACTCCTACGAGCAGTACTTC. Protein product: CASRDPGTNSYEQYF.

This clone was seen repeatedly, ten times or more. CDR3 coding DNA: TGTGCCAGCAGCGTAGTCTACGAGCATGGCTACACCTTC. Translation gives CASSVVYEHGYTF. V is TRBV9 and J is TRBJ1-2, with unresolved D. The CDR3 spans 13 residues. Looked up from germline, CDR1 is SGDLS and CDR2 is YYNGEE. V was shortened by 0 bases and J by 6 bases, with 9 bases between the two germline ends.

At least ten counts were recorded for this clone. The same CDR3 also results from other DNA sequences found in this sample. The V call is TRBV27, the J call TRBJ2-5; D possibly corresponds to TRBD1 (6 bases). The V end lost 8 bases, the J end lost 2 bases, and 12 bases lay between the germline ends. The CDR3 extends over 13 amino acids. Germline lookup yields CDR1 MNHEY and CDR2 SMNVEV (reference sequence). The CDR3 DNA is TGTGCCAGCTTCGACAGGACTCAAGAGACCCAGTACTTC. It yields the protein CASFDRTQETQYF.

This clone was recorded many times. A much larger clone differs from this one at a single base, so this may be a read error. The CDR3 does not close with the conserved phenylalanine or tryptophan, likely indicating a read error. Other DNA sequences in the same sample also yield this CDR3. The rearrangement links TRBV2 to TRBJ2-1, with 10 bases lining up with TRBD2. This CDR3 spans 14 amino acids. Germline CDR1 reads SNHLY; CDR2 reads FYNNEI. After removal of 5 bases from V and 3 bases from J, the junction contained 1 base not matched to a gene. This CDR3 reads CASSPSGSYNEQFL. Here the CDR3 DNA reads TGTGCCAGCAGTCCTAGCGGGAGCTACAATGAGCAGTTCCTC.

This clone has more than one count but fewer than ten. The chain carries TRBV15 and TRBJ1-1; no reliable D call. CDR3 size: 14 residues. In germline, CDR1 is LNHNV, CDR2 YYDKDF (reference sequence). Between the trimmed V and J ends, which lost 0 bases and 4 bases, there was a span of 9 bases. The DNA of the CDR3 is TGTGCCACCAGCAGAGATTACGCAGGCACTGAAGCTTTCTTT. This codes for CATSRDYAGTEAFF.

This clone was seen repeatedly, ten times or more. This CDR3 is CASSYGAGLSTDTQYF. CDR3 nucleotides: TGTGCCAGCAGTTACGGTGCGGGACTTAGCACAGATACGCAGTATTTT. This chain uses TRBV6-1 with TRBJ2-3, with D possibly being TRBD2 (6 bases). V was shortened by 5 bases and J by 0 bases, with 15 bases between the two germline ends. Germline assignment: CDR1 MNHNS and CDR2 SASEGT. The CDR3 has 16 amino acids.

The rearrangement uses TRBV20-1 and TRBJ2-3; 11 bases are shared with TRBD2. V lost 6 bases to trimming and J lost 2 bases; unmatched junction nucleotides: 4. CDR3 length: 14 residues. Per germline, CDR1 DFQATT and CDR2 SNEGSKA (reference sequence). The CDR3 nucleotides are TGCAGTGCGGGGACTAGCGGAATCACAGATACGCAGTATTTT. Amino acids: CSAGTSGITDTQYF.

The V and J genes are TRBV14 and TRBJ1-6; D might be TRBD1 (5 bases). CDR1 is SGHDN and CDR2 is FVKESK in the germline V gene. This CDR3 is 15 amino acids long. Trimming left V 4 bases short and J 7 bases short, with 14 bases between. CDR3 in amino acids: CASSPLGEGNSPLHF. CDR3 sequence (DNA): TGTGCCAGCAGCCCCTTGGGGGAGGGAAATTCACCCCTCCACTTT.

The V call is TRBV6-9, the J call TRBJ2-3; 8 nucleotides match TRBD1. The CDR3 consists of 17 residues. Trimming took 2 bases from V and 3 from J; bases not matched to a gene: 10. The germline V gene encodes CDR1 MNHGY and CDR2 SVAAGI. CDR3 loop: CASSYPPGQVETDTQYF. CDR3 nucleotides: TGTGCCAGCAGTTATCCTCCGGGACAGGTGGAAACAGATACGCAGTATTTT.

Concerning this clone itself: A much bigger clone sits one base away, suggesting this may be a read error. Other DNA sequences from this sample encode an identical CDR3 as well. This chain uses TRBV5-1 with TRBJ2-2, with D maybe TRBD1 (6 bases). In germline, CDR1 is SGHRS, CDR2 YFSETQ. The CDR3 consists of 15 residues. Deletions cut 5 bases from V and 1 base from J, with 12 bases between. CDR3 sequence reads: CASSQSTGNTGELFF. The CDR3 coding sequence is TGCGCCAGCAGTCAGTCGACAGGGAACACCGGGGAGCTGTTTTTT.